Below, one T cell receptor beta chain is given with its context. No antigen is known for it. Per-base quality was not reported, and no clone a single base away is much larger than it. Library preparation used the immunoSEQ multiplex PCR assay. The original pipeline was this. During preprocessing, nonproductive sequences were removed, as were CDR3s that did not start with C, did not end with F or W, or were shorter than 7 amino acids. The MANAFEST web app was used to call antigen-specific clonotypes on the basis of expansion compared with the reference and with other culture wells. To be counted as positive, a clone had to show significant expansion compared with the reference culture, at an FDR below 0.05, in 2 of 3 replicate wells. Positive clones also required significant expansion versus all other tandem wells and an odds ratio above 5. CDR3 homology was quantified as pairwise Levenshtein distance, calculated with the stringdist R package after three terminal residues were trimmed from each end. Drawn from immuneACCESS, this table holds only the in-frame rearrangements with V and J called that TCRdb kept. Clones are partly lost; checked studies trace under half to an unresolved V gene and leave the rest unexplained. V and J calls plus clone size are reproduced from that table; the DNA served to infer D and trimming. A total of just under 20,000 clones appear in this sample, around 80% of them only once. Of the sample, around 11% is held by the ten largest clones.

This specimen comes from a study of CD4 T cells in relation to SARS-CoV-2 and coronaviruses (dated by TCRdb to the early 2020s). Some background on the complete study: In the ViraFEST assay, PBMCs were grown with antigen for around nine days, and TCR beta CDR3s were then sequenced to identify antigen-specific clonal expansions. An HIV-1 Nef peptide pool or a no-peptide culture served as the negative reference condition. Using patient-derived lymphoblastoid cell lines, the shared crossreactive spike epitopes were mapped to their HLA restriction. At the level of individual TCR clonotypes, the study measured memory CD4+ T cell crossreactivity between SARS-CoV-2 spike protein and common cold coronavirus spike proteins. The Adaptive Biotechnologies TCR-sequencing kit was used to sequence samples from a few pre-COVID donors and the naive versus memory experiments, whereas other data were Illumina-based. A different, Illumina-based TCR-beta assay was used to sequence expansion assays from other donors in the study.

CD4+ T cells from unexposed donors were collected before the COVID-19 pandemic (2011-2018). The EasySep CD4+ T cell isolation kit was used to isolate CD4+ T cells once the cultures had run for about 10 days. Unexposed donor CD4+ T cells were tested for reactivity to SARS-CoV-2 S and N and four common cold coronavirus spike pools, as cell number allowed. About 2.2 million PBMCs per well were cultured in IMDM with roughly 5% human AB serum and roughly 10 IU/ml IL-2. Half of the culture medium was replaced with fresh IL-2-containing medium on days 3 and 7. In general, every peptide culture condition was set up in three replicate wells. The leukapheresis product for the unexposed donors was obtained through commercial purchase. Ficoll-Paque PLUS gradient centrifugation was used to isolate PBMCs from leukapheresis product or whole blood. PBMCs were either used fresh in the expansion assay or cryopreserved at -140 degrees C. The QIAamp Micro DNA Kit was used to extract genomic DNA from the CD4+ T cells.

General conclusions and limits of the study: Memory CD4+ clonotypes crossrecognizing SARS-CoV-2 and at least one common cold coronavirus spike were found in approximately 65% of donors. Significantly weaker SARS-CoV-2-driven expansion was shown by crossreactive clones than by monoreactive clones, consistent with antigenic imprinting. The study was limited by small numbers of patients and tested TCRs. No donor contributed both pre-pandemic and post-infection samples, which limited tracing the source of pre-existing responses. Crossreactivity analysis was centred on spike protein, so crossreactivity against other viral proteins was not assessed.

At the junction V is shortened by 6 bases and J by 5 bases; bases outside the gene matches: 6. The CDR3 spans 13 residues, from the cysteine through the phenylalanine. This entry keeps only the CDR3 DNA: 39 bases, framed from base 1. The germline V gene encodes CDR1 MNHEY and CDR2 SMNVEV (reference sequence). Recombination connected TRBV27 to TRBJ1-1; the central 7 bases match TRBD1. What was sequenced was CD4+ T cells from PBMCs, cultured in vitro. The sequence was collected from a human donor in good health. The CDR3 is CASSQQGRTEAFF. The DNA sequence reads TGTGCCAGCAGCCAACAGGGGAGGACTGAAGCTTTCTTT.